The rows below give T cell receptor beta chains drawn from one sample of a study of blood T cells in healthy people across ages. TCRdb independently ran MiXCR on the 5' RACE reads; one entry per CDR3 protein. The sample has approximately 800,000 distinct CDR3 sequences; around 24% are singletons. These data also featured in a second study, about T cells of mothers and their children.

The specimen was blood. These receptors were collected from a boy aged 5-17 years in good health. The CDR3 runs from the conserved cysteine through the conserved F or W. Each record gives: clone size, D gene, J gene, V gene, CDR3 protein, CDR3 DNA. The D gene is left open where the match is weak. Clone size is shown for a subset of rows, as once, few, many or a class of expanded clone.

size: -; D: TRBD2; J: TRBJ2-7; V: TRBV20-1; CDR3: CSARAGRGGLEQYF; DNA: TGCAGTGCTAGAGCGGGGCGGGGGGGCCTCGAGCAGTACTTC
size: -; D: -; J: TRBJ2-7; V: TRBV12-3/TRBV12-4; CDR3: CASSFGDYEQYF; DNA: TGTGCCAGCAGTTTCGGAGACTACGAGCAGTACTTC
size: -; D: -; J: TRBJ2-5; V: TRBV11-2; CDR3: CASSLSGAYPETQYF; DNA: TGTGCCAGCAGCTTAAGTGGTGCCTACCCAGAGACCCAGTACTTC
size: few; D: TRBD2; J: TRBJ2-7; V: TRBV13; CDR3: CASSFASGGSYEQYF; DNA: TGTGCCAGCAGCTTCGCTAGCGGGGGCTCCTACGAGCAGTACTTC
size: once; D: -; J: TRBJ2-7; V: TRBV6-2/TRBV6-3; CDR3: CASRSGGVYEQYF; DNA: TGTGCCAGCAGGTCCGGTGGGGTCTACGAGCAGTACTTC
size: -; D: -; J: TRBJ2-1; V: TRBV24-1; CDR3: CATSDPSVDEQFF; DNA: TGTGCCACCAGTGATCCCTCGGTTGATGAGCAGTTCTTC
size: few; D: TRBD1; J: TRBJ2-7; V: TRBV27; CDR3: CASSLGTGTGAYEQYF; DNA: TGTGCCAGCAGTTTAGGGACCGGGACAGGGGCGTACGAGCAGTACTTC
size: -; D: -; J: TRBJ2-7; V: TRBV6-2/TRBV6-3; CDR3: CASRTPEVYCEQYF; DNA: TGTGCCAGCAGAACTCCAGAAGTTTACTGCGAGCAGTACTTC
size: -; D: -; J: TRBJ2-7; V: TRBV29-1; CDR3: CSAGTLGLYEQYF; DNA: TGCAGCGCTGGGACGTTGGGATTGTACGAGCAGTACTTC
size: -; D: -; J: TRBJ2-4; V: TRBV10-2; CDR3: CASSPRTVNIQYF; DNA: TGCGCCAGCAGTCCCAGGACCGTAAACATTCAGTACTTC
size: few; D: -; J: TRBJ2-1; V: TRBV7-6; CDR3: CASSSEDQTEQFF; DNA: TGTGCCAGCAGCTCAGAGGACCAGACCGAGCAGTTCTTC
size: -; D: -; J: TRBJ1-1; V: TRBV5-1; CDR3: CASSKGDTEAFF; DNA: TGCGCCAGCAGCAAGGGGGACACTGAAGCTTTCTTT
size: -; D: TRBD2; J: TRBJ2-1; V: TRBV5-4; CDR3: CASIRGGSSYNEQFF; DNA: TGTGCCAGCATCCGCGGGGGGTCTTCCTACAATGAGCAATTCTTC
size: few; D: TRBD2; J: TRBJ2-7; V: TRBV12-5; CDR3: CASGEWGGSYEQYF; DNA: TGTGCTAGTGGGGAATGGGGGGGATCCTACGAGCAGTACTTC
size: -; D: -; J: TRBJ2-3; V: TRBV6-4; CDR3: CASSDEYGRGQYF; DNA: TGTGCCAGCAGTGATGAGTACGGTCGAGGGCAGTATTTT
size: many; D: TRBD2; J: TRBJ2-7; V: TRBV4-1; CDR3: CASSQDRASGGDSYEQYF; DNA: TGCGCCAGCAGCCAAGATCGGGCTAGCGGGGGGGACTCCTACGAGCAGTACTTC
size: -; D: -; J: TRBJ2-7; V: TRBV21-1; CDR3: CASSVVDRGLSYEQYF; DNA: TGTGCCAGCAGCGTAGTGGACAGGGGCTTATCCTACGAGCAGTACTTC
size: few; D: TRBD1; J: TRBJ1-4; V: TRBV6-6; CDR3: CASSYDEGQGPGELFF; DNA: TGTGCCAGCAGTTACGATGAGGGACAGGGACCCGGGGAACTGTTTTTT
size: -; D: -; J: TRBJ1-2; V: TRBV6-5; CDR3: CASRSEENYGYTF; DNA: TGTGCCAGCCGATCGGAGGAGAACTATGGCTACACCTTC
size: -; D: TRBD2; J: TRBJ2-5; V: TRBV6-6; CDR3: CASSYGPGGETQYF; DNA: TGTGCCAGCAGTTACGGCCCGGGGGGAGAGACCCAGTACTTC
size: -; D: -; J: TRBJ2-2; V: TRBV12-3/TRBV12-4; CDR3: CASSFKGDPNTGELFF; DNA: TGTGCCAGCAGTTTCAAGGGGGACCCGAACACCGGGGAGCTGTTTTTT
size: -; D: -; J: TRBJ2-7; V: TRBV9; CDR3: CASSPIEGQAYEQYF; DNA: TGTGCCAGCAGCCCAATTGAGGGGCAGGCCTACGAGCAGTACTTC